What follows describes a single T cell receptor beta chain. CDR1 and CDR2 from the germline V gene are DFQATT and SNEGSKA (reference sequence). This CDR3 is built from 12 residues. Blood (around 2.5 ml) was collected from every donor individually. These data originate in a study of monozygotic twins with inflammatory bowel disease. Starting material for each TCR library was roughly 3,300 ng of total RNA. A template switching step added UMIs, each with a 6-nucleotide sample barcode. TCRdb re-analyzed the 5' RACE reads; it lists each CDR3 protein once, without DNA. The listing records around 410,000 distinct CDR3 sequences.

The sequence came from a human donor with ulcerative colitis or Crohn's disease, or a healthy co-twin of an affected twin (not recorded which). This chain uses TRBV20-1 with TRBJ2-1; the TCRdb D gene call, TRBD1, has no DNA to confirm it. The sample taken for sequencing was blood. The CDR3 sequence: CSATGTVDEQFF.